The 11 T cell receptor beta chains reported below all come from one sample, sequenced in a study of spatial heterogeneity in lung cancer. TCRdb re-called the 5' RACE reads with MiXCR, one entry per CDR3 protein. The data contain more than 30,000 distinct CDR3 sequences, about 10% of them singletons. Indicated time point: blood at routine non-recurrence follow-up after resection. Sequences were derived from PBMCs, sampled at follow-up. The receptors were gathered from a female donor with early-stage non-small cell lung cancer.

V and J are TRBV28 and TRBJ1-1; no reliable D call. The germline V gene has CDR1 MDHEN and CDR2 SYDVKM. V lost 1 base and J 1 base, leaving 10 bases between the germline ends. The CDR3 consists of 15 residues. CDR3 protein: CASSLYGESNTEAFF. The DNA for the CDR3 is TGTGCCAGCAGTTTATACGGGGAATCGAACACTGAAGCTTTCTTT.

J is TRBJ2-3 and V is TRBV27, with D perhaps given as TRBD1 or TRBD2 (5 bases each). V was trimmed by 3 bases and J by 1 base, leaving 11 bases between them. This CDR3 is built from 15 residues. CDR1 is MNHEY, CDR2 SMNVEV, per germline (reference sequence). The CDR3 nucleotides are TGTGCCAGCAGTTTGAGAGGGGAAGGCACAGATACGCAGTATTTT. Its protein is CASSLRGEGTDTQYF.

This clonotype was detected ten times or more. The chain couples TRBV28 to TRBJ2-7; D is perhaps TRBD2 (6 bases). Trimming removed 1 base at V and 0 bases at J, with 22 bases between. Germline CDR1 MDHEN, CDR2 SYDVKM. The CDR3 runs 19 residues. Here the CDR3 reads CASSLSDIRGGTVSYEQYF. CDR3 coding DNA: TGTGCCAGCAGTTTATCCGATATTCGCGGCGGGACGGTCTCCTACGAGCAGTACTTC.

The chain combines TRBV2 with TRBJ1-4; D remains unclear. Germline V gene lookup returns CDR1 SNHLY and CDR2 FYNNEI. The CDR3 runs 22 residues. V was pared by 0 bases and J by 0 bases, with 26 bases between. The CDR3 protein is CASSEALRLAPHGVATNEKLFF. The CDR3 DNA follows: TGTGCCAGCAGTGAAGCGCTTCGGTTAGCCCCCCATGGGGTAGCAACTAATGAAAAACTGTTTTTT.

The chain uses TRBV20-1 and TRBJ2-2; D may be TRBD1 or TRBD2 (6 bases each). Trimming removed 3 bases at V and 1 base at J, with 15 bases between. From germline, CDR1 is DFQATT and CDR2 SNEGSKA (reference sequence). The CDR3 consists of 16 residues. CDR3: CSASSEGHLNTGELFF. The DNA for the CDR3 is TGCAGTGCTAGTTCGGAGGGACACCTGAACACCGGGGAGCTGTTTTTT.

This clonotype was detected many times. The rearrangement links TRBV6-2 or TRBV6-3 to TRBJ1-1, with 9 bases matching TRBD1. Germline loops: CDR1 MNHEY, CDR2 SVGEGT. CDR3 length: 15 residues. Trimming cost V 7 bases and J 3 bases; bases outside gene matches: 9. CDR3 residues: CASIPTGGRHTEAFF. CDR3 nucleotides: TGTGCCAGCATTCCAACAGGGGGCCGGCACACTGAAGCTTTCTTT.

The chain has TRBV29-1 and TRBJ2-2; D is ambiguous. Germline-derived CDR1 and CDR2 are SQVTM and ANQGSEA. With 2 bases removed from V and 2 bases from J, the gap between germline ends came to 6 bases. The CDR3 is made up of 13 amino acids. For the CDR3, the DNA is TGCAGCGTTGAACCGAGAAACACCGGGGAGCTGTTTTTT. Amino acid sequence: CSVEPRNTGELFF.

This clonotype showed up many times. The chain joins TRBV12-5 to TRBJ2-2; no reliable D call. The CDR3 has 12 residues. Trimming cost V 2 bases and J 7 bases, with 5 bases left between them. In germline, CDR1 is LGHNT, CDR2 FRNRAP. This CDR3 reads CASGLNNGELFF. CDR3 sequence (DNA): TGTGCTAGTGGTTTGAATAACGGGGAGCTGTTTTTT.

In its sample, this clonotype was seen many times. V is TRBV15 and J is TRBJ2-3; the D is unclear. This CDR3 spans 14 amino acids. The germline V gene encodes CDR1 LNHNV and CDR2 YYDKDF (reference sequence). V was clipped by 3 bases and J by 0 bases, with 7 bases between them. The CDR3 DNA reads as TGTGCCACCAGCAGTGGCTATAGCACAGATACGCAGTATTTT. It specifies CATSSGYSTDTQYF.

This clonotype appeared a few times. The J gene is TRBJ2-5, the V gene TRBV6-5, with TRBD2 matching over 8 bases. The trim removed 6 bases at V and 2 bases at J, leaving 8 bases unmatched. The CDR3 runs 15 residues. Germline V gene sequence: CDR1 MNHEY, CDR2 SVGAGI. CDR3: CASRFVGGGQETQYF. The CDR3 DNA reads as TGTGCCAGCAGATTTGTCGGGGGGGGTCAAGAGACCCAGTACTTC.

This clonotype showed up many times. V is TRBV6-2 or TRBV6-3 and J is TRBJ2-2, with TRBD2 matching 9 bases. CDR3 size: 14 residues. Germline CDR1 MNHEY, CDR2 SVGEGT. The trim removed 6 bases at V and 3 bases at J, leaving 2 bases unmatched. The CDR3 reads CASSRTSDTGELFF. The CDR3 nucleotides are TGTGCCAGCAGCCGGACTAGCGACACCGGGGAGCTGTTTTTT.